This T cell receptor beta chain stems from a study of response to subunit inactivated influenza vaccine. This clonotype has at least ten counts. Its matching antigen is unknown. This CDR3 comprises 13 residues. The V and J ends lost 3 bases and 2 bases respectively, with 6 bases between them. Broader study findings: The authors offered the suggestion that each seasonal influenza vaccination recruits few new T cells.

TCRdb reprocessed the RT-PCR reads via MiXCR and lists one record per CDR3 protein. This sample has more than 600,000 distinct CDR3 sequences, with around 18% found just once. The source was PBMCs from blood, collected 4 to 6 days after vaccination. The TCR was taken from a man in his fifties or sixties who received an inactivated influenza vaccine. The chain recombines TRBV12-3 or TRBV12-4 with TRBJ2-3; D ambiguous. The CDR3 DNA reads as TGTGCCAGCAGTTTGAGAGACACAGATACGCAGTATTTT. Its translation is CASSLRDTDTQYF.